This T cell receptor beta chain comes out of a study of T cell responses to AZD1222 COVID-19 vaccine. General study findings and limits: An increase in Spike-specific TCR breadth and depth was observed after two AZD1222 doses. Repertoire sampling occurred only after the peak T cell response. Mostly white British, mostly female donors; authors suggested clonal diversity may be underestimated.

The V gene end was trimmed by 6 bases and the J gene end by 5 bases; junction bases not matched to a gene: 15. The CDR3 covers 17 residues. Germline V gene sequence: CDR1 KGHSH, CDR2 LQKENI. Some clones are missing from TCRdb's copy, which holds only in-frame ones; the method was immunoSEQ multiplex PCR. There are 140,000 to 150,000 clones in the sample; nearly 90% occur only once, and about 4.7% lies in the top ten. As concerns this clone: Its cognate antigen is unknown.

This receptor was obtained from an adult in good health. Specimen: peripheral blood, collected on day 0 of AZD1222 vaccination. The V and J genes are TRBV18 and TRBJ2-5, with 10 positions matching TRBD1. In DNA, the CDR3 is TGTGCCAGCTCTACAATTCACCCGGGACAGGGGACGGAGACCCAGTACTTC. It is translated as CASSTIHPGQGTETQYF.